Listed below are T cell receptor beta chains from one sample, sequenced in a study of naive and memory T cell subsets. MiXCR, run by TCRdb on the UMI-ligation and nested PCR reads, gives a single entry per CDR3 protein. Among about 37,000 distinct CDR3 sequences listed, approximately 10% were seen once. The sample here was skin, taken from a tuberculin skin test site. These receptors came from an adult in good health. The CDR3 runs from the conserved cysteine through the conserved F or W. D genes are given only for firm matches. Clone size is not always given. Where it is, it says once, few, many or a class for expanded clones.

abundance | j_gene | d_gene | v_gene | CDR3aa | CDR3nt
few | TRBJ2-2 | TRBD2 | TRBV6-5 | CASSFRGSGFTGELFF | TGTGCCAGCAGTTTTCGCGGGAGTGGCTTCACCGGGGAGCTGTTTTTT
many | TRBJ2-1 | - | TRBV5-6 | CASSLLYEQFF | TGTGCCAGCAGCTTGCTCTATGAGCAGTTCTTC
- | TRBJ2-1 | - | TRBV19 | CASSIGSYNEQFF | TGTGCCAGTAGTATAGGTAGTTACAATGAGCAGTTCTTC
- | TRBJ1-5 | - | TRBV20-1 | CSARDFGGEGQPQHF | TGCAGTGCTAGAGATTTTGGGGGTGAAGGGCAGCCCCAGCATTTT
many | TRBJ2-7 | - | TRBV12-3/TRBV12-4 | CASSFWVGAYEQYF | TGTGCCAGCAGTTTTTGGGTGGGGGCATACGAGCAGTACTTC
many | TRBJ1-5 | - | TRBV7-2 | CASSTNSQGNSNQPQHF | TGTGCCAGCAGCACAAATTCCCAGGGAAATAGCAATCAGCCCCAGCATTTT
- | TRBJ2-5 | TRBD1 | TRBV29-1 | CSAAGQGASRETQYF | TGCAGCGCCGCGGGACAGGGGGCGAGTAGGGAGACCCAGTACTTC
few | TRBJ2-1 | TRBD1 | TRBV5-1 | CASSPPGQGSNEQFF | TGCGCCAGCAGCCCTCCGGGACAGGGTAGCAATGAGCAGTTCTTC
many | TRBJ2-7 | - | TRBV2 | CASSLDSYLTYEQYF | TGTGCCAGCAGCCTGGACTCCTACTTAACCTACGAGCAGTACTTC
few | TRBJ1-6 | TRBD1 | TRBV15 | CATGQTSSYNSPLHF | TGTGCCACGGGACAGACGAGCTCCTATAATTCACCCCTCCACTTT
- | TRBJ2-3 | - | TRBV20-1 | CSALTLPTDTQYF | TGCAGTGCCCTGACACTTCCCACAGATACGCAGTATTTT
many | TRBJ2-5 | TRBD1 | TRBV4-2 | CASSQQDRGQETQYF | TGTGCCAGCAGCCAACAGGACAGGGGGCAAGAGACCCAGTACTTC
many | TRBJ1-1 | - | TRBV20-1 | CSAVKPRYRQPFNTEAFF | TGCAGTGCCGTTAAACCCCGGTACCGGCAACCTTTCAACACTGAAGCTTTCTTT
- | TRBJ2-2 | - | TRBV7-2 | CASSFRITNTGELFF | TGTGCCAGCAGCTTTCGAATAACGAACACCGGGGAGCTGTTTTTT
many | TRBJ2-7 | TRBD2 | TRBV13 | CASSQSPGTSGSAGYEQYF | TGTGCCAGCAGCCAATCTCCCGGGACTAGCGGGAGTGCGGGTTACGAGCAGTACTTC
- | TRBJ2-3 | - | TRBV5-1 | CASSLTGPLAVDTQYF | TGCGCCAGCAGCTTGACCGGGCCCCTCGCGGTGGATACGCAGTATTTT
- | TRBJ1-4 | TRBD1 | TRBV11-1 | CASSHRTGAKEKLFF | TGTGCCAGCAGCCACCGGACAGGGGCGAAAGAAAAACTGTTTTTT
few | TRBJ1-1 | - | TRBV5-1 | CASSLRSTGTMNTEAFF | TGCGCCAGCAGCTTAAGATCAACCGGGACAATGAACACTGAAGCTTTCTTT
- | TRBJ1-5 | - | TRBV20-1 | CSAKTLSSNQPQHF | TGCAGTGCTAAGACCCTTAGTAGCAATCAGCCCCAGCATTTT
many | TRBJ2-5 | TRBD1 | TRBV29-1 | CSVEGWGQPETQYF | TGCAGCGTTGAAGGATGGGGACAGCCAGAGACCCAGTACTTC
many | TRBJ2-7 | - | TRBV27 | CASSLRGLALRDEQYF | TGTGCCAGCAGTTTGCGAGGGTTGGCCCTCAGGGACGAGCAGTACTTC
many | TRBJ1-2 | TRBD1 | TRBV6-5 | CASRMDRNYGYTF | TGTGCCAGCAGAATGGACAGGAACTATGGCTACACCTTC
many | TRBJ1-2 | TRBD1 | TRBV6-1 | CASSESQGAYGYTF | TGTGCCAGCAGTGAAAGTCAGGGGGCCTATGGCTACACCTTC
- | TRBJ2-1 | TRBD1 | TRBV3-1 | CASRRGQSYNEQFF | TGTGCCAGCAGGAGGGGACAGAGCTACAATGAGCAGTTCTTC
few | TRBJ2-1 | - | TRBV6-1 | CASSARGSSYNEQFF | TGTGCCAGCAGTGCCAGAGGAAGCTCCTACAATGAGCAGTTCTTC
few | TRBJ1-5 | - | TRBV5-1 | CASSLTGLGNQPQHF | TGCGCCAGCAGCTTGACCGGACTAGGCAATCAGCCCCAGCATTTT
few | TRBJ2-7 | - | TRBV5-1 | CASSLEFASSYEQYF | TGCGCCAGCAGCTTGGAGTTTGCCAGCTCCTACGAGCAGTACTTC
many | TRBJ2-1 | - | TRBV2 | CASTRIAAAMGSSSYNEQFF | TGTGCCAGCACTCGTATAGCGGCCGCAATGGGATCGAGCTCCTACAATGAGCAGTTCTTC
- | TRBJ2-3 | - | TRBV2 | CASSPALGRSSTDTQYF | TGTGCCAGCAGCCCCGCCCTCGGGCGGAGTAGCACAGATACGCAGTATTTT
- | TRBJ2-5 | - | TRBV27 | CASSPGLGEDQETQYF | TGTGCCAGCAGCCCAGGGCTCGGGGAAGACCAAGAGACCCAGTACTTC
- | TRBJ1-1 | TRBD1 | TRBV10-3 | CAISEHPIPQGSNTEAFF | TGTGCCATCAGTGAGCACCCCATTCCACAGGGGTCCAACACTGAAGCTTTCTTT
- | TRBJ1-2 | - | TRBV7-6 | CASSMVGSGYTF | TGTGCCAGCAGCATGGTCGGTTCTGGCTACACCTTC
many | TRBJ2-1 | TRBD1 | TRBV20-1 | CSASLSGTGAGNEQFF | TGCAGTGCTAGTCTGTCCGGGACAGGGGCCGGCAATGAGCAGTTCTTC
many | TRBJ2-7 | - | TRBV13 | CASSLEGYEQYF | TGTGCCAGCAGCTTAGAGGGCTACGAGCAGTACTTC
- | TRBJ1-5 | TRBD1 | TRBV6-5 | CASSYWDRKRIYSNQPQHF | TGTGCCAGCAGTTACTGGGACAGAAAGAGGATCTATAGCAATCAGCCCCAGCATTTT
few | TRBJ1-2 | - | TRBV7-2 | CASSLEGPGDYGYTF | TGTGCCAGCAGCTTAGAAGGGCCCGGAGACTATGGCTACACCTTC
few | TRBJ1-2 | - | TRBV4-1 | CASSQGTEGSWYGYTF | TGCGCCAGCAGCCAAGGCACCGAAGGGTCTTGGTATGGCTACACCTTC
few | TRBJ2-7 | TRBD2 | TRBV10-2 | CASSLASGRVYEQYF | TGCGCCAGCAGTTTAGCTAGCGGGAGGGTCTACGAGCAGTACTTC
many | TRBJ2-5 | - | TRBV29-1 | CSVEWRETQYF | TGCAGCGTAGAATGGAGGGAGACCCAGTACTTC
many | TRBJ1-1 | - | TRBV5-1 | CASSLWQGSTEAFF | TGCGCCAGCAGCTTGTGGCAGGGGAGCACTGAAGCTTTCTTT
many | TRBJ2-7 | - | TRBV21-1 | CASSKARDSYEQYF | TGTGCCAGCAGCAAAGCGCGGGACAGCTACGAGCAGTACTTC
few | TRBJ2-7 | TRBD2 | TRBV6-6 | CASIEGRGGSYEQYF | TGTGCCAGCATCGAAGGGCGGGGGGGCTCCTACGAGCAGTACTTC
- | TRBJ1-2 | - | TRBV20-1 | CSAIGGLRYGYTF | TGCAGTGCTATCGGGGGGCTTCGTTATGGCTACACCTTC
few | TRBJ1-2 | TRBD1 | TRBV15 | CATSRNRGNNYGYTF | TGTGCCACCAGCAGAAACAGGGGAAATAACTATGGCTACACCTTC
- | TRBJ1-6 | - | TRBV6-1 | CASRQDNSPLHF | TGTGCCAGCAGACAGGATAATTCACCCCTCCACTTT
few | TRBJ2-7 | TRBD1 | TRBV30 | CASHRGQGMSGEQYF | TGTGCCTCCCATAGGGGACAGGGAATGTCCGGCGAGCAGTACTTC
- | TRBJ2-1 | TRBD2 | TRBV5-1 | CASSVGGSGGSYNEQFF | TGCGCCAGCAGCGTAGGCGGGAGCGGAGGCTCCTACAATGAGCAGTTCTTC
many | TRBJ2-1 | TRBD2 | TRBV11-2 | CASSLGLAGANEQFF | TGTGCCAGCAGCTTGGGACTAGCGGGAGCTAATGAGCAGTTCTTC
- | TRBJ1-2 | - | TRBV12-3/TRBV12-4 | CASRKGGSGYTF | TGTGCCAGCAGGAAGGGGGGGTCTGGCTACACCTTC
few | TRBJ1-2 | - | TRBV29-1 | CSVEDFFPPTF | TGCAGCGTTGAAGATTTCTTTCCGCCCACCTTC
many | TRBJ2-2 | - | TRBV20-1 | CSARVATLDTGELFF | TGCAGTGCTAGAGTCGCGACTCTGGACACCGGGGAGCTGTTTTTT
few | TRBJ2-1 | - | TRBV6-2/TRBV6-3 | CASNSLNEQFF | TGTGCCAGCAACTCACTGAATGAGCAGTTCTTC
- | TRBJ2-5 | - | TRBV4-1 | CASSRRGSLRQETQYF | TGCGCCAGCAGCCGCAGAGGAAGCTTACGACAAGAGACCCAGTACTTC
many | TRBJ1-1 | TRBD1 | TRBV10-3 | CAISSGQGVTEAFF | TGTGCCATCAGTTCGGGACAGGGGGTAACTGAAGCTTTCTTT
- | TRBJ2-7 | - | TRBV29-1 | CSVDGGASSYEQYF | TGCAGCGTTGATGGCGGGGCTAGCTCCTACGAGCAGTACTTC
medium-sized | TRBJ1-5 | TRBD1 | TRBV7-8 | CASSLLRGGNQPQHF | TGTGCCAGCAGCTTACTCAGGGGGGGCAATCAGCCCCAGCATTTT
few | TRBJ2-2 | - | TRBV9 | CASSVDGTGTGELFF | TGTGCCAGCAGCGTAGATGGGACCGGCACCGGGGAGCTGTTTTTT
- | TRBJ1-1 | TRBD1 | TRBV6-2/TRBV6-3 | CASSPTGWTEAFF | TGTGCCAGCAGCCCGACAGGGTGGACTGAAGCTTTCTTT
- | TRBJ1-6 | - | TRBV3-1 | CASSQDPGDQSPLHF | TGTGCCAGCAGCCAAGATCCAGGGGATCAATCACCCCTCCACTTT